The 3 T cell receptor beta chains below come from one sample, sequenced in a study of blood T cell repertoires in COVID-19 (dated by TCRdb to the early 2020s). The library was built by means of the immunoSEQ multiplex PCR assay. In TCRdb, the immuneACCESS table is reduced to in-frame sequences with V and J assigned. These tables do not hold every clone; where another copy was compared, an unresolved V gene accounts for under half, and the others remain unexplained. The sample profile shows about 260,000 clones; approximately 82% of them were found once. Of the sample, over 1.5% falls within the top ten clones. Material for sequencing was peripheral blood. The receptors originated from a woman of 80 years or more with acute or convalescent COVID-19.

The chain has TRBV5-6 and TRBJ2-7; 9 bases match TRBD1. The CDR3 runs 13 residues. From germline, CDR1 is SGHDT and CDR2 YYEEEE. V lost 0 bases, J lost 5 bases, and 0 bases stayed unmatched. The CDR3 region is CASSLDRGHEQYF. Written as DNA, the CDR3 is TGTGCCAGCAGCTTGGACAGGGGGCACGAGCAGTACTTC. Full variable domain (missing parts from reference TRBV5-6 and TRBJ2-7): DAGVTQSPTHLIKTRGQQVTLRCSPKSGHDTVSWYQQALGQGPQFIFQYYEEEERQRGNFPDRFSGHQFPNYSSELNVNALLLGDSALYLCASSLDRGHEQYFGPGTRLTVT.

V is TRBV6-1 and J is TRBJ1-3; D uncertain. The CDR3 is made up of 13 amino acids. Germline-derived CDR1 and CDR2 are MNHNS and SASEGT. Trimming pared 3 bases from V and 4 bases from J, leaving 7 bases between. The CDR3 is CASSDPSGNTIYF. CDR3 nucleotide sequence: TGTGCCAGCAGTGATCCGTCCGGAAACACCATATATTTT.

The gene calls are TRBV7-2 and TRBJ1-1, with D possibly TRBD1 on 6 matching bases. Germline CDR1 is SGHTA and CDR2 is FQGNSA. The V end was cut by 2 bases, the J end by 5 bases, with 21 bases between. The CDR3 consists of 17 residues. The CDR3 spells CASSLRGLQGIRTEAFF. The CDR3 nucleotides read TGTGCCAGCAGCTTAAGGGGTCTACAGGGTATCAGGACTGAAGCTTTCTTT.